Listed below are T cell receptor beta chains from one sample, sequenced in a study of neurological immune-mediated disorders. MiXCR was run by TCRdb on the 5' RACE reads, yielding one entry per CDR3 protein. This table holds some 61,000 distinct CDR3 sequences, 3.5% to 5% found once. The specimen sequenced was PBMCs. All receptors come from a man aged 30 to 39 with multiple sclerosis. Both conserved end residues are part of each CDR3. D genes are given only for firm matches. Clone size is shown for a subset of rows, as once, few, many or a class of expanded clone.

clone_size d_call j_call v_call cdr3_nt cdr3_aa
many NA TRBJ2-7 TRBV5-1 TGCGCCAGCAGCTCCCCCAACTCCTTGGAGCAGTACTTC CASSSPNSLEQYF
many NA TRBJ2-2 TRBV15 TGTGCCACCAGCAGAGATCGAGCAGGGCGGGGGGAGCTGTTTTTT CATSRDRAGRGELFF
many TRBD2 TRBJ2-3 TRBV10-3 TGTGCCATCAGTGAGAGGGGTAGCGGGGCCCCCACAGATACGCAGTATTTT CAISERGSGAPTDTQYF
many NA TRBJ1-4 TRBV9 TGTGCCAGCAGCCCCCGGGCTGCAACTAATGAAAAACTGTTTTTT CASSPRAATNEKLFF
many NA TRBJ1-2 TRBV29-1 TGCAGCGTTGGCGGGCGTAACTATGGCTACACCTTC CSVGGRNYGYTF
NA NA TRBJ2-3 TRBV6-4 TGTGCCAGCAGTGACGAAGGGGGGGCCGTAGATACGCAGTATTTT CASSDEGGAVDTQYF
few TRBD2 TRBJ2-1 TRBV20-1 TGCAGTGCCAAGTGGCGGGGGGGGGCCAATGAGCAGTTCTTC CSAKWRGGANEQFF
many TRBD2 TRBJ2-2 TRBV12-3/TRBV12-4 TGTGCCAGCAGTTTGCGGGGGGGGAACGGGGAGCTGTTTTTT CASSLRGGNGELFF
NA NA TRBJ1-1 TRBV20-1 TGCAGTGCTAGATTTAAGAACACTGAAGCTTTCTTT CSARFKNTEAFF
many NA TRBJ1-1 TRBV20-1 TGCAGTGCTAGTCTCTTGGGCACTGAAGCTTTCTTT CSASLLGTEAFF
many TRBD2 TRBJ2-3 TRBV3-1 TGTGCCAGCAGCCTCTGGACTAGCGGGGGGGCGTATACGCAGTATTTT CASSLWTSGGAYTQYF
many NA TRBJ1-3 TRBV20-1 TGCAGTGCTATACGCGTGAGCTCTGGAAACACCATATATTTT CSAIRVSSGNTIYF
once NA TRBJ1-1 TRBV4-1 TGCGCCAGCAGCCGATTTGGAGTAGAAGCTTTCTTT CASSRFGVEAFF
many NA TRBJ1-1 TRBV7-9 TGTGCCAGCAGCCCTCATGAAGCTTTCTTT CASSPHEAFF
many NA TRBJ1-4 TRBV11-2 TGTGCCAGCAGCTCCGTGAAAAAGGGAACCGAACTGTTTTTT CASSSVKKGTELFF
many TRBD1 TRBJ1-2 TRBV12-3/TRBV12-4 TGTGCCAGCAGTTTATTCCGGACAGGGTATCGTGGCTACACCTTC CASSLFRTGYRGYTF
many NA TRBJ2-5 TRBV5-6 TGTGCCAGCAGCTTGGTTGGCCAAGAGACCCAGTACTTC CASSLVGQETQYF
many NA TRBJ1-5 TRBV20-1 TGCAGTGCTAGATTGGGGATGGGGGAGAGTCAGCCCCAGCATTTT CSARLGMGESQPQHF
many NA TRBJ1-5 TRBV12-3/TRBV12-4 TGTGCCAGCAGTTTATCCTACGCAAGTAGCAATCAGCCCCAGCATTTT CASSLSYASSNQPQHF
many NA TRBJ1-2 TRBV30 TGTGCCTGGACCTCCCCCGGCAGAGGCTATGGCTACACCTTC CAWTSPGRGYGYTF
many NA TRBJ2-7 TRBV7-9 TGTGCCAGCAGCTTCTATGCGACCGAGCAGTACTTC CASSFYATEQYF
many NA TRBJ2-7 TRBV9 TGTGCCAGCAGCGTAGGTCTAGAGGGGGGAGAGTACGAGCAGTACTTC CASSVGLEGGEYEQYF
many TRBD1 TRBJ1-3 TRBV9 TGTGCCAGCAGCCAGACTGGAGGCGGGACAGGGGCTAGCTCTGGAAACACCATATATTTT CASSQTGGGTGASSGNTIYF
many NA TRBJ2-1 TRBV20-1 TGCAGTGCTAGAACTAGCAACGCCTACAATGAGCAGTTCTTC CSARTSNAYNEQFF